The clone carrying this T cell receptor (beta chain) has a handful of counts. Its specificity is unknown. This CDR3 has 14 residues. V was clipped by 1 base and J by 3 bases, with 13 bases between them. The germline gives CDR1 DFQATT, CDR2 SNEGSKA (reference sequence). This record comes from a study of metastatic and nonmetastatic thyroid tumors. Study overall: The comparison covered peripheral blood and tumor or nodule tissue in malignant and benign thyroid patients. Overall study findings and caveats: For both blood and tumor, malignant thyroid tumors reportedly showed significantly higher TCR beta diversity than benign nodules did.

Per the original data handling: In papillary thyroid cancer, a distant-metastasis classifier was built using CDR3 differences across clinicopathological groups. With MiXCR, TCRdb called clones anew from the PCR reads. What appears here as the V and J calls and clone size reflects TCRdb's work, not the paper's. The sample lists around 23,000 clones, roughly 22% occurring once. No patient received treatment before thyroid surgery. This chain links TRBV20-1 with TRBJ2-7; D could derive from TRBD1 or TRBD2 (5 bases each). The sample consisted of blood. The source of this sequence is a female donor with papillary thyroid cancer or a benign thyroid nodule (not recorded which). Some clones in this sample may be carry-over from other donors' samples. Here the CDR3 DNA reads TGCAGTGCTAGAGCCCCAGGGACGGACTACGAGCAGTACTTC. This translates into CSARAPGTDYEQYF.